The rows below give T cell receptor beta chains drawn from one sample of a study of T cells in Graves' hyperthyroidism and ophthalmopathy. TCRdb processed the multiplex PCR reads anew with MiXCR; each CDR3 protein has one entry. This table holds fewer than 900,000 distinct CDR3 sequences, about 19% found once. The sequencing input was blood. These receptors originate from a woman between 45 and 60 years old with Graves' hyperthyroidism that later progressed to Graves' ophthalmopathy. CDR3s include the opening cysteine and the closing phenylalanine or tryptophan. The D gene is left open where the match is weak. Clone sizes are given selectively: once, few, many, or a class where the clone is expanded.

.,.,TRBJ1-2,TRBV5-4,TGTGCCAGCAGCGCGGGGACGGATAATGGCTACACCTTC,CASSAGTDNGYTF
.,many,TRBJ1-6,TRBV12-3/TRBV12-4,TGTGCCAGCAGCCCGGGGGGGAGAGGATCACCCCTCCACTTT,CASSPGGRGSPLHF
.,.,TRBJ1-6,TRBV7-7,TGTGCTAGCAGCCTTGGATGGCCCCGGGGGACTGGGAATTCACCCCTCCACTTT,CASSLGWPRGTGNSPLHF
.,.,TRBJ2-4,TRBV19,TGTGCCAGTAGCCGCCCCTCGGGGGGCGGGACCAAAAACATTCAGTACTTC,CASSRPSGGGTKNIQYF
.,.,TRBJ1-5,TRBV27,TGTGCCAGCAGTTCTTCAGAGCTTCGAAATCAGCCCCAGCATTTT,CASSSSELRNQPQHF
.,many,TRBJ2-6,TRBV20-1,TGCAGTGCTAGAGGAGGGGTTGGGGCCAACGTCCTGACTTTC,CSARGGVGANVLTF
TRBD1,few,TRBJ1-2,TRBV19,TGTGCCAGTAGTATAGAGATAGACAGGGTCTATGGCTACACCTTC,CASSIEIDRVYGYTF
.,few,TRBJ1-2,TRBV6-1,TGTGCCAGCACCACGGGACGTGATAACTATGGCTACACCTTC,CASTTGRDNYGYTF
.,.,TRBJ2-1,TRBV24-1,TGTGCCACCAGTGGGTACAATGAGCAGTTCTTC,CATSGYNEQFF
TRBD1,few,TRBJ1-1,TRBV4-1,TGCGCCAGCAGCCCTCAGACGGGGCAGGGGGCGGTTGAAGCTTTCTTT,CASSPQTGQGAVEAFF
.,few,TRBJ2-1,TRBV12-3/TRBV12-4,TGTGCCAGCAGTTTTAGTCAGCTACCTAGCAATGAGCAGTTCTTC,CASSFSQLPSNEQFF
.,few,TRBJ2-3,TRBV24-1,TGTGCCACCAGTGATCCACGAGTTGATACGCAGTATTTT,CATSDPRVDTQYF
.,many,TRBJ2-1,TRBV27,TGTGCCAGCACCCAAGGGGTCCCTAGCTCCTACAATGAGCAGTTCTTC,CASTQGVPSSYNEQFF
.,.,TRBJ1-3,TRBV5-4,TGTGCCAGCAGCCCCTTGGTAGGAAACACCATATATTTT,CASSPLVGNTIYF
.,many,TRBJ1-2,TRBV5-1,TGCGCCAGCAGCTTGGACTACAGCTATGGCTACACCTTC,CASSLDYSYGYTF
TRBD1,few,TRBJ1-5,TRBV6-1,TGTGCCAGCAGTGCCAGCGGCAGGGGGTTTTATCAGCCCCAGCATTTT,CASSASGRGFYQPQHF
.,many,TRBJ2-3,TRBV5-1,TGCGCCAGCAGCTTCGGCTCGCCAACAGATACGCAGTATTTT,CASSFGSPTDTQYF
TRBD1,.,TRBJ2-7,TRBV5-1,TGCGCCAGCAGCACACCGGGACAGGGGTACGAGCAGTACTTC,CASSTPGQGYEQYF
.,few,TRBJ2-5,TRBV9,TGTGCCAGCAGCACTTGCGTCCTCCTGTCGGAGACCCAGTACTTC,CASSTCVLLSETQYF
TRBD1,many,TRBJ2-7,TRBV3-1,TGTGCCAGCAGCCTGGACAGGGTTACCTTCTACGAGCAGTACTTC,CASSLDRVTFYEQYF
TRBD1,.,TRBJ1-6,TRBV28,TGTGCCAGCACCCTCCCGGACAGGGGGAATAATTCACCCCTCCACTTT,CASTLPDRGNNSPLHF
.,many,TRBJ1-2,TRBV12-5,TGTGCTAGTGGTTTGATGGGTCAGGACTATGGCTACACCTTC,CASGLMGQDYGYTF
.,many,TRBJ2-3,TRBV27,TGTGCCAGCAGCTTAACTAGCACAGATACGCAGTATTTT,CASSLTSTDTQYF
TRBD1,many,TRBJ2-5,TRBV11-3,TGTGCCAGCAGCCCCAGGGACAGCGGCAAGGAGACCCAGTACTTC,CASSPRDSGKETQYF
.,many,TRBJ2-2,TRBV12-3/TRBV12-4,TGTGCCAGCAGCTCCGGAGGCAGGGACACCGGGGAGCTGTTTTTT,CASSSGGRDTGELFF
TRBD1,few,TRBJ1-2,TRBV3-1,TGTGCCAGCAGCCATGAGACAGGGAAGTATGGCTACACCTTC,CASSHETGKYGYTF
TRBD2,.,TRBJ2-3,TRBV3-1,TGTGCCAGCACGCAAATGCTGACTAGCGGGTTAGATACGCAGTATTTT,CASTQMLTSGLDTQYF
.,few,TRBJ1-5,TRBV27,TGTGCCAGCGGAGAAGGGACGGTACAGCCCCAGCATTTT,CASGEGTVQPQHF
.,.,TRBJ2-2,TRBV3-1,TGTGCCAGCAGCCAATTTTCGACCGGGGAGCTGTTTTTT,CASSQFSTGELFF
TRBD1,.,TRBJ1-1,TRBV20-1,TGCAGTGCTAGACCCCCTCGAGGGGGCTACACTGAAGCTTTCTTT,CSARPPRGGYTEAFF
.,many,TRBJ2-3,TRBV7-9,TGTGCCAGCAGCTTAGGAGGTGAAGATACGCAGTATTTT,CASSLGGEDTQYF
.,few,TRBJ2-6,TRBV7-9,TGTGCCAGCACCCGACTCCGTGCCGGGGCCAACGTCCTGACTTTC,CASTRLRAGANVLTF
.,.,TRBJ2-1,TRBV29-1,TGCAGCGTTGAACTCCCCGGGGGCGGATACTACAATGAGCAGTTCTTC,CSVELPGGGYYNEQFF
TRBD1,.,TRBJ1-1,TRBV20-1,TGCAGTGCTAGAGGGACAGGGGGCTGGGGGAACACTGAAGCTTTCTTT,CSARGTGGWGNTEAFF
.,.,TRBJ2-5,TRBV5-4,TGTGCCAGCAGCTTGGTGGAACAGGGTGGAGAGACCCAGTACTTC,CASSLVEQGGETQYF
.,many,TRBJ1-2,TRBV12-3/TRBV12-4,TGTGCCAGCAGTTTTGTCCCAGGGGCCCCCTATGGCTACACCTTC,CASSFVPGAPYGYTF
.,.,TRBJ2-7,TRBV12-3/TRBV12-4,TGTGCCAGCAGTCTCGACAGGATGGGCGAGCAGTACTTC,CASSLDRMGEQYF
.,many,TRBJ2-7,TRBV20-1,TGCAGTGCTAGATTCCAGGGCTCCTACGAGCAGTACTTC,CSARFQGSYEQYF
.,few,TRBJ2-7,TRBV5-5,TGTGCCAGCAGCCCCCAAGCAGGCTCCTACGAGCAGTACTTC,CASSPQAGSYEQYF
.,.,TRBJ1-2,TRBV7-2,TGTGCCAGCAGCTCACGAAACCGGGGCGGCCCAAGTGGCTACACCTTC,CASSSRNRGGPSGYTF
.,.,TRBJ1-2,TRBV27,TGTGCCAGCAGTTATCTACCCGGGACACACTATGGCTACACCTTC,CASSYLPGTHYGYTF
.,once,TRBJ2-5,TRBV30,TGTGCCTTGAGTGTTTGGGGGAAAGAGACCCAGTACTTC,CALSVWGKETQYF
.,few,TRBJ1-5,TRBV7-2,TGTGCCAGCAGCTCGGACGGCAAGGGCAATCAGCCCCAGCATTTT,CASSSDGKGNQPQHF
TRBD2,.,TRBJ2-5,TRBV19,TGTGCCAGTTCTTTCAGTAGCGGGGGGTCTCTAGAGACCCAGTACTTC,CASSFSSGGSLETQYF
.,.,TRBJ2-2,TRBV5-1,TGCGCCAGCAGCTTGGCGGGCAGTTGGGCCGGGGAGCTGTTTTTT,CASSLAGSWAGELFF
TRBD1,many,TRBJ2-1,TRBV15,TGTGCCACCAGCAGAGGAACGTTTGAAGCCCTGGCTAGGGGGCTGGCTGAGCAGTTCTTC,CATSRGTFEALARGLAEQFF
.,.,TRBJ2-1,TRBV20-1,TGCAGTGCGCACGCCCCCTCCTACAATGAGCAGTTCTTC,CSAHAPSYNEQFF
TRBD1,few,TRBJ1-2,TRBV5-6,TGTGCCAGCACGGGAGCGGGACAGGCCTTTACTAACTATGGCTACACCTTC,CASTGAGQAFTNYGYTF
.,few,TRBJ2-1,TRBV10-3,TGTGCCATCAGCCCCTCTGAGGGTTTCTATGAGCAGTTCTTC,CAISPSEGFYEQFF
.,many,TRBJ1-6,TRBV5-1,TGCGCCAGCAGCATCAACACAAGGGATTCACCCCTCCACTTT,CASSINTRDSPLHF
TRBD1,many,TRBJ1-5,TRBV6-1,TGTGCCAGCAGTGAAGCTGGGACAGCCCAGCCCCAGCATTTT,CASSEAGTAQPQHF
.,few,TRBJ2-2,TRBV10-1,TGCGCCAGCAGTGAGACCGGGGAGCTGTTTTTT,CASSETGELFF
.,.,TRBJ2-3,TRBV5-1,TGCGCCAGCAGGAGCCGCACAGATACGCAGTATTTT,CASRSRTDTQYF
TRBD1,.,TRBJ1-5,TRBV7-8,TGTGCCAGCAGCTTAAGGCAGGGGGCAAATCAGCCCCAGCATTTT,CASSLRQGANQPQHF
.,many,TRBJ1-2,TRBV2,TGTGCCAGCAGCGAGGGGCAGAACTATGGCTACACCTTC,CASSEGQNYGYTF
TRBD1,.,TRBJ2-7,TRBV4-1,TGCGCCAGCAGCACACACGGGACAGGCTCCTACGAGCAGTACTTC,CASSTHGTGSYEQYF
.,few,TRBJ2-2,TRBV6-1,TGTGCCAGCAGGGGAGGGTATGCAGGGGACACCGGGGAGCTGTTTTTT,CASRGGYAGDTGELFF
TRBD2,few,TRBJ2-3,TRBV14,TGTGCCAGCAGCCAACTAGCGGGATTTGGAAATACGCAGTATTTT,CASSQLAGFGNTQYF